What follows is one T cell receptor (beta chain) and its context. The target of this receptor is not known. Base qualities are not provided; no much larger clone lies one nucleotide away. Libraries were prepared through the immunoSEQ multiplex PCR assay. Under the source paper's analysis protocol: To diagnose cytomegalovirus status from the catalog of TCR beta chain sequences, a statistical classification framework was built. TCRdb took over this immuneACCESS table, retaining in-frame rearrangements with V and J assigned. Such tables are incomplete; in checked studies, under half of the missing clones stem from an unresolved V gene, and the remainder is unexplained. Clonal size and the V and J genes are those of that table, whereas D and trimming came from the DNA. The sample table records roughly 56,000 clones; roughly 90% of these occur just once. The top ten clones comprise around 2% of the sample.

These data are taken from a study of cytomegalovirus exposure and HLA in healthy donors (dated by TCRdb to about 2017). Broadly, across the study: According to a later analysis, the approximately 130 validation repertoires were produced on the same platform as the 700 or so repertoires of the first cohort. The study was designed to test whether signatures of past pathogen exposure could be identified by cataloging public T cell receptors. Besides the first cohort of 666 subjects, a separate validation cohort made up of 95 to 150 different subjects was used. To predict cytomegalovirus infection status, the study brought together high-throughput TCR immunosequencing, statistical association of individual TCRs with disease status, and machine learning.

Summary of the overall study and its limitations: A later analysis lacked HLA typing for the validation cohort, so it scored co-occurrence in that cohort across all 110 or so repertoires. Three of the identified cytomegalovirus-associated TCR beta chains were confirmed in vitro to be specific for cytomegalovirus antigens. According to the authors, the approach could potentially be generalized to other disease states and immunological phenotypes. A total of 164 TCR beta chains were listed by the study as associated with cytomegalovirus. Cytomegalovirus status was reported to be diagnosed by the classifier with high specificity and sensitivity in both the original and validation cohorts. A later analysis found that TCRs clustered in the first cohort also tended to co-occur in the approximately 120 validation repertoires, with about 94% of cluster scores above 0. Most TCR sequences were seen in very few donors, while some public TCRs were found in many individuals.

Spanning cysteine to phenylalanine, the CDR3 consists of 12 amino acids. Just the 36-base CDR3 DNA is kept, in frame starting at base 1. Cut back by 7 bases and 3 bases, the V and J ends lie 10 bases apart. The germline V gene gives CDR1 as SQVTM and CDR2 as ANQGSEA. The donors were included in the validation cohort of roughly 130 subjects, a group kept apart from the roughly 690-subject first cohort. The rearranged chain carries TRBV29-1 and TRBJ1-3; the D gene is perhaps TRBD1, on 5 matching bases. The receptor was derived from a woman younger than 45 in good health and CMV-seronegative. Sequenced material: PBMCs. The CDR3 protein is CSAWTSGNTIYF. At the DNA level, the sequence is TGCAGCGCCTGGACAAGTGGAAACACCATATATTTT.